The clone carrying this TCR beta chain was observed a few times. Its specificity is unknown. These data come from a study of beta chain features in type 1 diabetes. Study results and caveats: Sequencing from cDNA could over-represent high-TCR-expressing cells.

Expressed TCRB transcripts were sequenced because the entire RNA isolate underwent reverse transcription. Assay used: immunoSEQ multiplex PCR; TCRdb lists only in-frame clones, some missing. Of about 620,000 clones listed, 15% to 19% are singletons. Per the germline V gene, CDR1 is SGHVS and CDR2 is FNYEAQ. The CDR3 extends over 15 amino acids. V was trimmed by 7 bases and J by 3 bases, leaving 17 bases between them. The clonotype comes from a man aged 18 to 30 in good health. The rearrangement joins TRBV7-6 to TRBJ2-3; D may match TRBD1 or TRBD2 (5 bases each). The sample consisted of naive CD4+ T cells from blood. The CDR3 nucleotides read TGTGCCAGCACCGCGTCCGGGGCCAAAACAGATACGCAGTATTTT. Protein: CASTASGAKTDTQYF.